Detailed here is one T cell receptor beta chain. The antigen remains undetermined. With 3 bases removed from V and 4 bases from J, the gap between germline ends came to 16 bases. The germline V gene has CDR1 SGHRS and CDR2 YFSETQ. CDR3 length: 15 residues. The sample comes from a study of T cell repertoires in cytomegalovirus infection. Overall study: A matching HLA type, together with CMV infection, was signaled by public TCR beta signatures.

Study-level points and caveats: Cumulative public TCR beta family frequency identified CMV carriers with the relevant HLA. Predominance within the ex vivo response was attributable to HLA-C-restricted CMV-specific TCR beta clonotypes.

TCRdb processed the reads anew with MiXCR; each CDR3 protein has one entry. The sample consists of 350,000 to 500,000 distinct CDR3 sequences, about a third of them appearing once. Sequenced sample: PBMCs. The J gene is TRBJ2-5, the V gene TRBV5-1; a weak D match, TRBD1 (6 bases). The origin of this receptor is a human donor in good health (CMV status not recorded). Some clones in this sample may be carry-over from other donors' samples. The chain's CDR3 is CASSSLTGRPETQYF. CDR3 bases: TGCGCCAGCAGCTCGCTGACAGGAAGGCCAGAGACCCAGTACTTC.